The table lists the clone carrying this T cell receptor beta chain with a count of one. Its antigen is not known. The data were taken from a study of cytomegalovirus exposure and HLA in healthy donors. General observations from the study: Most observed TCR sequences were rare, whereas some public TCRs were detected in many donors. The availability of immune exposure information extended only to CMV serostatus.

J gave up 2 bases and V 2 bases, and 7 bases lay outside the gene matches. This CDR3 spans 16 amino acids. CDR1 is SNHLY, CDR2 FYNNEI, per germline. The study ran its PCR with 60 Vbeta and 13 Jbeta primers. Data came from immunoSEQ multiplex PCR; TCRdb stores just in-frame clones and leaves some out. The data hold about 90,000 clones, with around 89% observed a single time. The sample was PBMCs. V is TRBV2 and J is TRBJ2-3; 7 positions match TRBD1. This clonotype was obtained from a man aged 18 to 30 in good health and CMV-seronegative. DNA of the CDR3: TGTGCCAGCAGTGAATGGAAGGGACAGATCACAGATACGCAGTATTTT. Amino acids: CASSEWKGQITDTQYF.